This entry lists 10 T cell receptor beta chains sequenced from one sample in a study of shared clonotypes between healthy human individuals. As defined, naive CD8 cells were CD45RO-negative and positively selected for CCR7, with terminally differentiated effector memory CD45RA+ cells excluded. The protocol was immunoSEQ multiplex PCR, while the TCRdb copy is restricted to in-frame clones and leaves out a portion. The sample carries approximately 2,000,000 clones, 93% recorded once. The source material was naive CD8+ T cells from PBMCs. The receptors here all came from a man aged 18 to 35 in good health. Some clones in this sample may be carry-over from other donors' samples.

The CDR3 protein is CASSFGPVSYEQYF. As DNA, the CDR3 is TGTGCCAGCAGTTTCGGGCCCGTCAGCTACGAGCAGTACTTC. V is TRBV28 and J is TRBJ2-7; D unresolved. The V end was cut by 3 bases, the J end by 3 bases, with 12 bases between. Germline CDR1 MDHEN, CDR2 SYDVKM. The CDR3 covers 14 residues.

This chain links TRBV29-1 with TRBJ2-1; D not resolved. CDR1 is SQVTM, CDR2 ANQGSEA, per germline. The CDR3 consists of 13 residues. Trimming removed 8 bases from V and 7 bases from J, with 18 bases in between. CDR3 in DNA: TGCAGCTTCTCTAGGGTGTCAGCAAATGAGCAGTTCTTC. Translation gives CSFSRVSANEQFF.

The chain is built from TRBV4-1 and TRBJ2-1; D uncertain. In germline, CDR1 is MGHRA, CDR2 YSYEKL. V lost 1 base and J 0 bases, leaving 16 bases between the germline ends. This CDR3 contains 18 residues. The CDR3 DNA reads as TGCGCCAGCAGCCAAGCCGGGCCCGAGATGGGCTCCTACAATGAGCAGTTCTTC. Translating gives CASSQAGPEMGSYNEQFF.

The chain combines TRBV28 with TRBJ2-5, with TRBD1 identical over 12 bases. Per the germline V gene, CDR1 is MDHEN and CDR2 is SYDVKM. CDR3 size: 15 residues. The trim removed 6 bases at V and 5 bases at J, leaving 7 bases unmatched. The CDR3 nucleotides read TGTGCCAGCAGGCTGGGACAGGGGGCACGGGAGACCCAGTACTTC. It yields the protein CASRLGQGARETQYF.

The chain employs TRBV7-3 and TRBJ2-7; the D is unclear. The V gene's germline CDR1 is SGHTA and CDR2 FQGTGA. The CDR3 is 13 amino acids. Between the trimmed V and J ends, which lost 5 bases and 5 bases, there was a span of 13 bases. The CDR3 loop reads CASSPRLTHEQYF. CDR3 DNA sequence: TGTGCCAGCAGCCCCCGTTTGACCCACGAGCAGTACTTC.

This clone was seen just once. V and J are TRBV11-2 and TRBJ2-1; TRBD1 matches at 8 bases. The germline gives CDR1 SGHAT, CDR2 FQNNGV. After removal of 1 base from V and 8 bases from J, the junction contained 1 base not matched to a gene. This CDR3 spans 13 amino acids. CDR3 residues: CASSLGTGYEQFF. The CDR3 bases are TGTGCCAGCAGCTTAGGGACAGGGTATGAGCAGTTCTTC.

The V call is TRBV9, the J call TRBJ2-7; no clear D. V lost 2 bases and J 3 bases, leaving 9 bases between the germline ends. The germline CDR1 and CDR2 sequences are SGDLS and YYNGEE. The CDR3 loop spans 13 amino acids. As DNA, the CDR3 is TGTGCCAGCAGCGTCTCCAAACGCTACGAGCAGTACTTC. This gives the protein CASSVSKRYEQYF.

The rearrangement links TRBV11-2 to TRBJ2-7; D may be TRBD2 (5 bases). Trimming took off 3 bases at V and 5 bases at J, with 8 bases between the two ends. CDR1 is SGHAT, CDR2 FQNNGV, per germline. The CDR3 covers 12 residues. The CDR3 reads CASSFGEDEQYF. CDR3 nucleotide sequence: TGTGCCAGCAGCTTCGGGGAAGACGAGCAGTACTTC.

This clone was observed a single time. The identical CDR3 is also encoded by other nucleotide sequences in the sample. The chain combines TRBV7-9 with TRBJ1-1; D not resolved. The CDR3 is 12 residues long. The V end lost 1 base, the J end lost 5 bases, and 5 bases lay between the germline ends. Germline V CDR1 and CDR2: SEHNR, FQNEAQ (reference sequence). The CDR3 nucleotides are TGTGCCAGCAGCTTAGAGTCTACTGAAGCTTTCTTT. This encodes CASSLESTEAFF.

The rearrangement uses TRBV6-5 and TRBJ2-1, with unresolved D. V dropped 7 bases and J dropped 5 bases, with 18 bases sitting between them. Germline V gene sequence: CDR1 MNHEY, CDR2 SVGAGI. CDR3 length: 15 amino acids. CDR3 sequence: CASTQFEEGNNEQFF. CDR3 nucleotides: TGTGCCAGCACTCAATTCGAGGAAGGGAACAATGAGCAGTTCTTC.